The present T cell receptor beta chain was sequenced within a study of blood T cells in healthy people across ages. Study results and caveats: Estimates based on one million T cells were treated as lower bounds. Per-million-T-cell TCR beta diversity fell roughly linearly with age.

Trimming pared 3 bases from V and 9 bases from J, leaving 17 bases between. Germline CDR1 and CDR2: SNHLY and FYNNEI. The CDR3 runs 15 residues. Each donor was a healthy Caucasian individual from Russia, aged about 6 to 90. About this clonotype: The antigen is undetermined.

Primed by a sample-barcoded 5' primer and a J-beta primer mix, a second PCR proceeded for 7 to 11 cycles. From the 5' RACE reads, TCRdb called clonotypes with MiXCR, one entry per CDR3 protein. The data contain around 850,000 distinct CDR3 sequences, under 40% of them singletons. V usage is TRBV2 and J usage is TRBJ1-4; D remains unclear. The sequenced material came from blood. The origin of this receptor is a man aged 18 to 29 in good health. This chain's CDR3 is CASSEVRESGKKLFF. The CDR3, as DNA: TGTGCCAGCAGTGAGGTCCGGGAGAGCGGGAAAAAACTGTTTTTT. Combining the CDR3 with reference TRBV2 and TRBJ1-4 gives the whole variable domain EPEVTQTPSHQVTQMGQEVILRCVPISNHLYFYWYRQILGQKVEFLVSFYNNEISEKSEIFDDQFSVERPDGSNFTLKIRSTKLEDSAMYFCASSEVRESGKKLFFGSGTQLSVL.